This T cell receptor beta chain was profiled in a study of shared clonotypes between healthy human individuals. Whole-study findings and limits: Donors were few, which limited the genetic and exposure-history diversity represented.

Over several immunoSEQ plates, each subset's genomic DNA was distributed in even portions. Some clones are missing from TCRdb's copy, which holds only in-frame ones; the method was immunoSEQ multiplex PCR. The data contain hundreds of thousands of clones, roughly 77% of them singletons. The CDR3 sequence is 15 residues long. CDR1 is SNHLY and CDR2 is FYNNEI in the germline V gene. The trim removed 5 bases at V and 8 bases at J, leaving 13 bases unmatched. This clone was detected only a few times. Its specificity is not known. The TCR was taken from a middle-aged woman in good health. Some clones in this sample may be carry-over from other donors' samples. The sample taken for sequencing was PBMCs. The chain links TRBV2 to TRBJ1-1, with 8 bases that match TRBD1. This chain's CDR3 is CASSRGYQGASEAFF. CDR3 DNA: TGTGCCAGCAGTCGAGGGTACCAGGGGGCGTCGGAAGCTTTCTTT.